This is a list of T cell receptor beta chains from one sample in a study of shared clonotypes between healthy human individuals. Assay used: immunoSEQ multiplex PCR; TCRdb lists only in-frame clones, some missing. The data show around 560,000 clones, around 95% seen once. Sequencing was done on a sample of naive CD8+ T cells sorted from blood. These receptors all stem from a woman aged 30 to 39 in good health. Both conserved end residues are part of each CDR3. Each record gives: clone size, J gene, D gene, V gene, CDR3 DNA, CDR3 protein. A D gene is named only where the DNA matches it firmly. A clone size is listed for some rows: how often the clone was seen (once, few, many), or a class if it is expanded.

clone_size: .
j_call: TRBJ2-7
d_call: TRBD2
v_call: TRBV11-2
cdr3_nt: TGTGCCAGCAGCTTAGGCGGGAGCCAGATATACGAGCAGTACTTC
cdr3_aa: CASSLGGSQIYEQYF

clone_size: .
j_call: TRBJ2-7
d_call: .
v_call: TRBV5-4
cdr3_nt: TGTGCCAGCGGCGGGACCTTCTACGAGCAGTACTTC
cdr3_aa: CASGGTFYEQYF

clone_size: .
j_call: TRBJ2-5
d_call: .
v_call: TRBV7-9
cdr3_nt: TGTGCCGGCAGCCACAATGTGTTCCAAGAGACCCAGTACTTC
cdr3_aa: CAGSHNVFQETQYF

clone_size: .
j_call: TRBJ1-4
d_call: .
v_call: TRBV27
cdr3_nt: TGTGCCAGCACCCGGGGGGGTAGCGAAAAACTGTTTTTT
cdr3_aa: CASTRGGSEKLFF

clone_size: .
j_call: TRBJ2-7
d_call: .
v_call: TRBV7-5
cdr3_nt: TGTGTCAGAAGCTTATTGAGGGACAGCTACTCCTACGAGCAGTACTTC
cdr3_aa: CVRSLLRDSYSYEQYF

clone_size: .
j_call: TRBJ1-5
d_call: .
v_call: TRBV4-1
cdr3_nt: TGCGCCAGCAGCCAAGAGTCTGGGGTTAGTCAGCCCCAGCATTTT
cdr3_aa: CASSQESGVSQPQHF

clone_size: .
j_call: TRBJ2-1
d_call: TRBD2
v_call: TRBV7-2
cdr3_nt: TGTGCCAGCAGCTTCCTAGCGGGAGCCGACAATGAGCAGTTCTTC
cdr3_aa: CASSFLAGADNEQFF

clone_size: .
j_call: TRBJ1-1
d_call: .
v_call: TRBV7-3
cdr3_nt: TGTGCCAGCAGCTTAGGGGTTGGCACTGAAGCTTTCTTT
cdr3_aa: CASSLGVGTEAFF

clone_size: .
j_call: TRBJ1-3
d_call: .
v_call: TRBV28
cdr3_nt: TGTGCCAGCAGTTTATTCGGGAGAAGCTCTGGAAACACCATATATTTT
cdr3_aa: CASSLFGRSSGNTIYF

clone_size: .
j_call: TRBJ2-7
d_call: TRBD1
v_call: TRBV7-9
cdr3_nt: TGTGCCAGCAGCTTAGTAGACAGGGGGCTAGACGAGCAGTACTTC
cdr3_aa: CASSLVDRGLDEQYF

clone_size: .
j_call: TRBJ2-7
d_call: .
v_call: TRBV27
cdr3_nt: TGTGCCAGGAAACAGGTGTCATCCTACGAGCAGTACTTC
cdr3_aa: CARKQVSSYEQYF

clone_size: .
j_call: TRBJ1-2
d_call: TRBD1
v_call: TRBV13
cdr3_nt: TGTGCCAGCAGCACGACAGGGGCCTATGGCTACACCTTC
cdr3_aa: CASSTTGAYGYTF

clone_size: .
j_call: TRBJ2-1
d_call: TRBD2
v_call: TRBV6-1
cdr3_nt: TGTGCCAGCAGTGAAGGACTAGCGGCCTACAATGAGCAGTTCTTC
cdr3_aa: CASSEGLAAYNEQFF

clone_size: .
j_call: TRBJ1-2
d_call: .
v_call: TRBV4-1
cdr3_nt: TGCGCCAGCAGCCACCTCGAGGCGCCTCGGGGCTACACCTTC
cdr3_aa: CASSHLEAPRGYTF

clone_size: .
j_call: TRBJ1-3
d_call: .
v_call: TRBV28
cdr3_nt: TGTGCCAGCAGCCCTCAGGGGAAGGGCACCATATATTTT
cdr3_aa: CASSPQGKGTIYF

clone_size: .
j_call: TRBJ2-1
d_call: TRBD2
v_call: TRBV2
cdr3_nt: TGTGCCAGCAGTCGGACTAGCGGGACCCGCAATGAGCAGTTCTTC
cdr3_aa: CASSRTSGTRNEQFF

clone_size: .
j_call: TRBJ2-3
d_call: .
v_call: TRBV19
cdr3_nt: TGTGCCAGTAGTATAGGAGGGTCTGGGGCAGATACGCAGTATTTT
cdr3_aa: CASSIGGSGADTQYF

clone_size: once
j_call: TRBJ2-7
d_call: .
v_call: TRBV7-3
cdr3_nt: TGTGCCAGCAGCTTAAGCGGGGCGGCGGACGAGCAGTACTTC
cdr3_aa: CASSLSGAADEQYF

clone_size: .
j_call: TRBJ2-7
d_call: TRBD2
v_call: TRBV14
cdr3_nt: TGTGCCAGCAGCGGGACTAGCGGGAGGATCTACGAGCAGTACTTC
cdr3_aa: CASSGTSGRIYEQYF

clone_size: .
j_call: TRBJ1-4
d_call: TRBD1
v_call: TRBV27
cdr3_nt: TGTGCCAGCACTCAGACAGGGTCTAATGAAAAACTGTTTTTT
cdr3_aa: CASTQTGSNEKLFF

clone_size: .
j_call: TRBJ1-1
d_call: TRBD1
v_call: TRBV7-3
cdr3_nt: TGTGCCAGCAGCCCGACAGGGTATCTTAAGGAAGCTTTCTTT
cdr3_aa: CASSPTGYLKEAFF

clone_size: .
j_call: TRBJ2-3
d_call: TRBD2
v_call: TRBV27
cdr3_nt: TGTGCCAGCAGTTTTAAGGTGGTAGCGGGAGGCCCTAGGGATACGCAGTATTTT
cdr3_aa: CASSFKVVAGGPRDTQYF

clone_size: once
j_call: TRBJ2-3
d_call: .
v_call: TRBV15
cdr3_nt: TGTGCCACCAGCAGAGTGACTAGCACAGATACGCAGTATTTT
cdr3_aa: CATSRVTSTDTQYF

clone_size: .
j_call: TRBJ2-7
d_call: .
v_call: TRBV7-6
cdr3_nt: TGTGCCAGCAGCCAGGACGTCCAGTCCTACGAGCAGTACTTC
cdr3_aa: CASSQDVQSYEQYF

clone_size: .
j_call: TRBJ1-1
d_call: .
v_call: TRBV19
cdr3_nt: TGTGCCAGTAGCATCCTTCTAGGGATGAACACTGAAGCTTTCTTT
cdr3_aa: CASSILLGMNTEAFF

clone_size: .
j_call: TRBJ2-3
d_call: .
v_call: TRBV4-1
cdr3_nt: TGCGCCAGCAGCCAAACTCGACTAGTTGCTAGCACAGATACGCAGTATTTT
cdr3_aa: CASSQTRLVASTDTQYF

clone_size: .
j_call: TRBJ2-1
d_call: TRBD2
v_call: TRBV16
cdr3_nt: TGTGCCAGCAGCCAGCGGGAGGGCCCCTACAATGAGCAGTTCTTC
cdr3_aa: CASSQREGPYNEQFF

clone_size: .
j_call: TRBJ2-7
d_call: .
v_call: TRBV30
cdr3_nt: TGTGCCTGGGGGGCCGTGGGTAGCCCCTACGAGCAGTACTTC
cdr3_aa: CAWGAVGSPYEQYF

clone_size: .
j_call: TRBJ1-1
d_call: .
v_call: TRBV29-1
cdr3_nt: TGCAGCGTTGGAGAAGACACCAACACTGAAGCTTTCTTT
cdr3_aa: CSVGEDTNTEAFF

clone_size: .
j_call: TRBJ1-2
d_call: .
v_call: TRBV5-1
cdr3_nt: TGCGCCAGCAGCTTGGTTAGCTGGGGACGGCTGAACTATGGCTACACCTTC
cdr3_aa: CASSLVSWGRLNYGYTF

clone_size: .
j_call: TRBJ2-1
d_call: TRBD2
v_call: TRBV7-9
cdr3_nt: TGTGCCAGCAGCTTAGCAAGCGGGAGCGCCGGATACGAGCAGTTCTTC
cdr3_aa: CASSLASGSAGYEQFF

clone_size: .
j_call: TRBJ2-7
d_call: .
v_call: TRBV5-6
cdr3_nt: TGTGCCAGCAGCTTGGGTGGGGTCTCCTACGAGCAGTACTTC
cdr3_aa: CASSLGGVSYEQYF

clone_size: .
j_call: TRBJ2-5
d_call: .
v_call: TRBV7-9
cdr3_nt: TGTGCCAGCAGCCGTCGCCTAGGGCGGACCCAAGAGACCCAGTACTTC
cdr3_aa: CASSRRLGRTQETQYF

clone_size: .
j_call: TRBJ1-3
d_call: .
v_call: TRBV28
cdr3_nt: TGTGCCAGCAGTTTGGCCGGGAGGATATCTGGAAACACCATATATTTT
cdr3_aa: CASSLAGRISGNTIYF

clone_size: .
j_call: TRBJ2-1
d_call: TRBD2
v_call: TRBV10-1
cdr3_nt: TGCGCCAGCAGTGATAGCGGGAGAGGTGGTGAGCAGTTCTTC
cdr3_aa: CASSDSGRGGEQFF

clone_size: .
j_call: TRBJ2-1
d_call: TRBD2
v_call: TRBV19
cdr3_nt: TGTGCCAGTAGTATAGGGACTAGGGGTTCCTACAATGAGCAGTTCTTC
cdr3_aa: CASSIGTRGSYNEQFF

clone_size: .
j_call: TRBJ1-5
d_call: TRBD1
v_call: TRBV7-9
cdr3_nt: TGTGCCAGCAGCCCGGGGACAGGGGGCTCATTAGGCAATCAGCCCCAGCATTTT
cdr3_aa: CASSPGTGGSLGNQPQHF

clone_size: .
j_call: TRBJ1-5
d_call: .
v_call: TRBV19
cdr3_nt: TGTGCCAGTATCGGGGTCGGAGATCAGCCCCAGCATTTT
cdr3_aa: CASIGVGDQPQHF

clone_size: .
j_call: TRBJ1-1
d_call: .
v_call: TRBV10-1
cdr3_nt: TGCGCCAGCAGTGAGTTCTTCGTGGGGTCGGCGTTTACTGAAGCTTTCTTT
cdr3_aa: CASSEFFVGSAFTEAFF